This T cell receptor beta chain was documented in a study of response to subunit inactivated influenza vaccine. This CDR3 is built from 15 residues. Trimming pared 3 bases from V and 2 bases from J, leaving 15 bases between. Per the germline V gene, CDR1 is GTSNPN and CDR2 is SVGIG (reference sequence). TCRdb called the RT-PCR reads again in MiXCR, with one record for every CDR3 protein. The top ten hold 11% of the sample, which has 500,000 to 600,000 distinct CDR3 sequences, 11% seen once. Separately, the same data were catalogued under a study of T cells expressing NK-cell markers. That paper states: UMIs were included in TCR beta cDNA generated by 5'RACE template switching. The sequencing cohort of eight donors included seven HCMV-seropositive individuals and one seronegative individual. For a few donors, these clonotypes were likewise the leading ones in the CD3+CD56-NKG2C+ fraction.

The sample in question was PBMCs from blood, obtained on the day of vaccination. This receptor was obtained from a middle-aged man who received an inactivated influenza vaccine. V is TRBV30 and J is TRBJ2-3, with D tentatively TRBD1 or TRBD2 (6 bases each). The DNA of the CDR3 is TGTGCCTGGAGCCGTTCCGGGGGCCCCACAGATACGCAGTATTTT. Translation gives CAWSRSGGPTDTQYF.